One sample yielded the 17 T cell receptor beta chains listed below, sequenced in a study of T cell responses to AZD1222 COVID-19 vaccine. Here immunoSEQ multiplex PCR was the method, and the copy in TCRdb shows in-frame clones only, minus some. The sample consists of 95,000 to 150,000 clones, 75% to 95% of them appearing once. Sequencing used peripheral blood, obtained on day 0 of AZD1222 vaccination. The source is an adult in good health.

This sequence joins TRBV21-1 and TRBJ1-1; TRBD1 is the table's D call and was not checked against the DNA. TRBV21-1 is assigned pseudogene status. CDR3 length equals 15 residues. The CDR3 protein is CASSKVEQLNTEAFF. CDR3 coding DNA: TGTGCCAGCAGCAAAGTCGAACAGCTGAACACTGAAGCTTTCTTT.

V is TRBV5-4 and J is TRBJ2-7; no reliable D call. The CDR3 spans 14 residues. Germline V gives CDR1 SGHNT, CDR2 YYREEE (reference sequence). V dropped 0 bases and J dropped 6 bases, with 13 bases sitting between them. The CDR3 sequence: CASSLGPALGEQYF. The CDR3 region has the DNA TGTGCCAGCAGCTTGGGCCCAGCCCTCGGCGAGCAGTACTTC.

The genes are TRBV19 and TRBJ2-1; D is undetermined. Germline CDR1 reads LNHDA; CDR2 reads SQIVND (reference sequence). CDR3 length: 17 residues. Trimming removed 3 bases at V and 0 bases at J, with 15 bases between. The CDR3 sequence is CASSIWVRRLSYNEQFF. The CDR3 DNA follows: TGTGCCAGTAGTATTTGGGTTAGGCGGCTCTCCTACAATGAGCAGTTCTTC.

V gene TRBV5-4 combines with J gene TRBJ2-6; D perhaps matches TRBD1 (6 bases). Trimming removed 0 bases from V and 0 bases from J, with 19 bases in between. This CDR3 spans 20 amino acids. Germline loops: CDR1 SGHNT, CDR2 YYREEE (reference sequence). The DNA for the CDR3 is TGTGCCAGCAGCTTGGTGGGGGCACTCCCTAGAAACTCTGGGGCCAACGTCCTGACTTTC. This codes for CASSLVGALPRNSGANVLTF.

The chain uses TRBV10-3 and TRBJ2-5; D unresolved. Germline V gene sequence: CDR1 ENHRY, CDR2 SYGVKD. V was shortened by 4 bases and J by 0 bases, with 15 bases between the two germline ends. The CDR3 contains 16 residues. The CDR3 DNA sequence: TGTGCCATCAGTGGGAGTGGCAGGACCCACCAAGAGACCCAGTACTTC. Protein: CAISGSGRTHQETQYF.

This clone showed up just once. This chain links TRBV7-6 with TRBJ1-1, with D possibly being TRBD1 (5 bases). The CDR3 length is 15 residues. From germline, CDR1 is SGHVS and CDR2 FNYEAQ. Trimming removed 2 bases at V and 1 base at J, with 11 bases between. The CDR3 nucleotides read TGTGCCAGCAGCTTACTTTTCCAGGGGAACACTGAAGCTTTCTTT. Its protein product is CASSLLFQGNTEAFF.

CDR3 in DNA: TGTGCCACCAGTGAACCACAAGGACGGGGGGATACGCAGTATTTT. It encodes CATSEPQGRGDTQYF. This chain joins TRBV24-1 and TRBJ2-3; TRBD2 might be the D (6 bases). The V gene's germline CDR1 is KGHDR and CDR2 SFDVKD. Trimming shortened V by 4 bases and J by 6 bases, and 16 bases separated the two germline ends. The CDR3 totals 15 residues.

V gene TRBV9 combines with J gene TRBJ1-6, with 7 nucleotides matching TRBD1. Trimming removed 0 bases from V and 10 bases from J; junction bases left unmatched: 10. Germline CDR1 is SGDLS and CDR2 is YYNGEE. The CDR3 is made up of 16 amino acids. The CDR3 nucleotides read TGTGCCAGCAGCGTAGCTTTAGACAGGGTGGGATCACCCCTCCACTTT. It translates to CASSVALDRVGSPLHF.

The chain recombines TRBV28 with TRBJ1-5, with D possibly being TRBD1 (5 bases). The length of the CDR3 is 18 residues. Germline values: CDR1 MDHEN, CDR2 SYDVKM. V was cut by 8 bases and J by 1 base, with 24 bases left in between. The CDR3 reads CASWGGTNYKESNQPQHF. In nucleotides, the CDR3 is TGTGCCAGCTGGGGCGGGACCAATTATAAAGAGAGCAATCAGCCCCAGCATTTT.

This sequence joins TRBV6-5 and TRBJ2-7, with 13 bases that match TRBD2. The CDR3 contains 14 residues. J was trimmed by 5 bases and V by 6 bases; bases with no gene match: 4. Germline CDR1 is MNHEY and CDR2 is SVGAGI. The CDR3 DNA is TGTGCCAGCAGACCTACTAGCGGGAGGGACGAGCAGTACTTC. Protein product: CASRPTSGRDEQYF.

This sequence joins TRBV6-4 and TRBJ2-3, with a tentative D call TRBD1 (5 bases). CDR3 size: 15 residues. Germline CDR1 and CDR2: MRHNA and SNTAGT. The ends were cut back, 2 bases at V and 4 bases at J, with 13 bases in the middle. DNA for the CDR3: TGTGCCAGCAGTGACGAATGGGGCTCCCCAGATACGCAGTATTTT. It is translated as CASSDEWGSPDTQYF.

The CDR3 DNA is TGTGCCAGCAGTTATACAGGGGACTATGGCTACACCTTC. Its protein product is CASSYTGDYGYTF. The V gene is TRBV28, the J gene TRBJ1-2; 7 bases are shared with TRBD1. The CDR3 covers 13 residues. V shed 4 bases, J shed 3 bases, and the junction held 2 bases outside the gene matches. Germline loops: CDR1 MDHEN, CDR2 SYDVKM.

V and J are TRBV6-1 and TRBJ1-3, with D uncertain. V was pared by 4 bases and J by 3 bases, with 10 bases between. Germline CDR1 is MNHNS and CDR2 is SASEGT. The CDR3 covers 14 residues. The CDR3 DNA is TGTGCCAGCAGTGGAGCGGGATTTGGAAACACCATATATTTT. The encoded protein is CASSGAGFGNTIYF.

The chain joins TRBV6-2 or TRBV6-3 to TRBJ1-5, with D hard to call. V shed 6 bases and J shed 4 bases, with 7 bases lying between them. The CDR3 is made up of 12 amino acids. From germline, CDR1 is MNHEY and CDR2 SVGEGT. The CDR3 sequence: CASSHFNQPQHF. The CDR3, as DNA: TGTGCCAGCAGCCATTTTAATCAGCCCCAGCATTTT.

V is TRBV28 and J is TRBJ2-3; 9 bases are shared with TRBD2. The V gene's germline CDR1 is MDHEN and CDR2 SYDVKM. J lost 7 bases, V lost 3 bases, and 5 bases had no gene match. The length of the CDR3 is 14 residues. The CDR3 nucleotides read TGTGCCAGCAGTTTCAGCGGGGGGATCAATACGCAGTATTTT. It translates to CASSFSGGINTQYF.

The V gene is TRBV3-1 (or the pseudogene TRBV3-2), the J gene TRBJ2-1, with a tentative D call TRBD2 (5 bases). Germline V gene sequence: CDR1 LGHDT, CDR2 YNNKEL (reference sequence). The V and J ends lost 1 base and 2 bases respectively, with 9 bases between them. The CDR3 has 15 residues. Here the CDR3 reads CASSQASGTYNEQFF. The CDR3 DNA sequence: TGTGCCAGCAGCCAAGCGAGCGGCACCTACAATGAGCAGTTCTTC.

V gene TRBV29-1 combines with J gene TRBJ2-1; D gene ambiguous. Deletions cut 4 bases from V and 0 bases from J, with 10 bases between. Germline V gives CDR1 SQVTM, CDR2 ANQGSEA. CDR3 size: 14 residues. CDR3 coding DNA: TGCAGCGTTGGCCACCGGAGCTCCTACAATGAGCAGTTCTTC. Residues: CSVGHRSSYNEQFF.